What follows are 7 T cell receptor beta chains derived from one specimen sequenced in a study of human T cells and chemical hapten exposure. Documented time point: patch test 2, 6 weeks after DPC sensitization. The treatment was: therapeutic diphenylcyclopropenone sensitization with weekly scalp DPC. In TCRdb, the RACE reads were re-called with MiXCR into one record per CDR3 protein. The sample comprises hundreds of thousands of distinct CDR3 sequences, around 6% of which are singletons, and over 5.5% rests with the top ten. The material sequenced was whole blood, taken in connection with sensitization to the hapten diphenylcyclopropenone (DPC). Receptors originate from a woman younger than 30 with alopecia areata. Some clones in this sample may be carry-over from other donors' samples.

The chain employs TRBV7-6 and TRBJ1-5; possible D gene TRBD1, 6 bases. V shed 0 bases and J shed 5 bases, with 11 bases lying between them. The CDR3 loop spans 15 amino acids. The germline V gene has CDR1 SGHVS and CDR2 FNYEAQ. The DNA for the CDR3 is TGTGCCAGCAGCTTAGCTCAGGGGCCCCATCAGCCCCAGCATTTT. Protein: CASSLAQGPHQPQHF.

This clonotype was detected only a few times. The rearrangement uses TRBV5-8 and TRBJ2-3, with D unresolved. Germline V CDR1 and CDR2: SGHTS, YDEGEE. V lost 7 bases to trimming and J lost 2 bases, with 17 bases between them. The CDR3 consists of 15 residues. CDR3 loop: CASLRSKDPTDTQYF. The CDR3, as DNA: TGTGCCAGCTTAAGGTCCAAGGACCCCACAGATACGCAGTATTTT. The whole variable domain, filled in from reference TRBV5-8 and TRBJ2-3, reads EAGVTQSPTHLIKTRGQQATLRCSPISGHTSVYWYQQALGLGLQFLLWYDEGEERNRGNFPPRFSGRQFPNYSSELNVNALELEDSALYLCASLRSKDPTDTQYFGPGTRLTVL.

A word on this clonotype: A much larger clone differs by one base, so this may be a read error. The chain recombines TRBV6-2 or TRBV6-3 with TRBJ2-5; a weak D match, TRBD2 (6 bases). This CDR3 comprises 17 residues. Germline CDR1 MNHEY, CDR2 SVGEGT. In nucleotides, the CDR3 is TGTGCCAGCAGTTACTCGAAATCGGGGGTCTATCAAGAGACCCAGAACTTC. As protein: CASSYSKSGVYQETQNF.

This clonotype was counted ten times or more. The V gene is TRBV4-1, the J gene TRBJ1-2; 7 bases align to TRBD1. The junction had 11 bases not matched to a gene; V was cut back by 0 bases and J by 4 bases. Germline-derived CDR1 and CDR2 are MGHRA and YSYEKL. The CDR3 loop spans 17 amino acids. CDR3 DNA: TGCGCCAGCAGCCAAGATGTGACGACAGGGCTAAGCTATGGCTACACCTTC. Its protein product is CASSQDVTTGLSYGYTF.

This clonotype was detected ten times or more. The V call is TRBV11-1, the J call TRBJ1-6; D may be TRBD1 (6 bases). The CDR3 spans 14 residues. The ends were cut back, 3 bases at V and 10 bases at J, with 13 bases in the middle. Germline-derived CDR1 and CDR2 are SGHAT and FQDESV (reference sequence). CDR3 protein: CASSFTGRRSPLHF. The CDR3 DNA reads TGTGCCAGCAGCTTTACAGGGCGGAGGTCACCCCTCCACTTT.

This clonotype turned up a few times. The J gene is TRBJ2-7, the V gene TRBV29-1, with TRBD2 matching over 10 bases. This CDR3 spans 13 amino acids. Trimming cost V 7 bases and J 5 bases; bases outside gene matches: 8. The germline gives CDR1 SQVTM, CDR2 ANQGSEA. The CDR3 loop reads CSAPGLAGDEQYF. The CDR3 region has the DNA TGCAGCGCCCCTGGTCTAGCGGGGGACGAGCAGTACTTC.

The sample holds many counts of this clonotype. The chain links TRBV27 to TRBJ1-5; D unresolved. The ends were cut back, 2 bases at V and 5 bases at J, with 7 bases in the middle. The CDR3 is made up of 13 amino acids. CDR1 and CDR2 (germline): MNHEY, SMNVEV (reference sequence). The CDR3 sequence: CASSLKGYQPQHF. The DNA for the CDR3 is TGTGCCAGCAGTTTAAAAGGATATCAGCCCCAGCATTTT.